Sequencing of this T cell receptor (beta chain) was carried out in a study of T cell repertoires in cytomegalovirus infection. Study background: The study used recently identified HLA-C-restricted and well-studied HLA-B-restricted CMV epitopes. Shared public TCR beta signatures pointed to both CMV infection and a matching HLA type.

A single record per CDR3 protein comes from TCRdb applying MiXCR to the reads. The sample lists hundreds of thousands of distinct CDR3 sequences, around 35% occurring once. Worth noting for this clonotype: Its antigen is not known.

Trimming removed 4 bases at V and 7 bases at J, with 18 bases between. The CDR3 totals 15 residues. This specimen was cultured PBMCs, taken from culture after CMV antigen stimulation. V usage is TRBV12-3 or TRBV12-4 and J usage is TRBJ2-3; D is ambiguous. The receptor was isolated from a human donor in good health (CMV status not recorded). Some clones in this sample may be carry-over from other donors' samples. The CDR3, as DNA: TGTGCCAGCAGTTCGAACAGCGTCAGACCTAATACGCAGTATTTT. Amino acid sequence: CASSSNSVRPNTQYF.